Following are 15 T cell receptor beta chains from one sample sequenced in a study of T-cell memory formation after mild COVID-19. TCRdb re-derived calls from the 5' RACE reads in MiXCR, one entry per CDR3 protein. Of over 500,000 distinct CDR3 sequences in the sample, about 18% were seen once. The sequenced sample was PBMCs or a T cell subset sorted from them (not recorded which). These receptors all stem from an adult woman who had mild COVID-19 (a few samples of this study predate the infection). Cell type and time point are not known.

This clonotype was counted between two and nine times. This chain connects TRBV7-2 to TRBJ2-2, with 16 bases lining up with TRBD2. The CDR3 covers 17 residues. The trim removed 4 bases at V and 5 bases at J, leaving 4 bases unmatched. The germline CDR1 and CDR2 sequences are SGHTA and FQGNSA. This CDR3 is CASSSGTSGRGTGELFF. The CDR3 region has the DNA TGTGCCAGCAGCTCCGGGACTAGCGGGAGGGGTACCGGGGAGCTGTTTTTT.

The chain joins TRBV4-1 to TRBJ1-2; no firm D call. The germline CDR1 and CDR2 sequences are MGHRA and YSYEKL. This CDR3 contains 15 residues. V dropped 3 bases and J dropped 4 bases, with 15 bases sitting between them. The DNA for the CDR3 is TGCGCCAGCAGCCACCCTGGGGAGATCCTCTATGGCTACACCTTC. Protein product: CASSHPGEILYGYTF.

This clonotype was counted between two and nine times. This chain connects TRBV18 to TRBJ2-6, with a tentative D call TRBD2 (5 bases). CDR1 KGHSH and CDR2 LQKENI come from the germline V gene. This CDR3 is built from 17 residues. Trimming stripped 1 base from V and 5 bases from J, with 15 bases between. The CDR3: CASSPQVQRLWANVLTF. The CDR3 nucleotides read TGTGCCAGCTCACCACAGGTACAGCGGCTCTGGGCCAACGTCCTGACTTTC.

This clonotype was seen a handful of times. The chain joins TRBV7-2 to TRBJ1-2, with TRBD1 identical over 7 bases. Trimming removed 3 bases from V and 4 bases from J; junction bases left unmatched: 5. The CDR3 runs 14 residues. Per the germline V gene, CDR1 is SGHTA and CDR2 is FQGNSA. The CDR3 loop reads CASSFDRVLYGYTF. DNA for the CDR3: TGTGCCAGCAGCTTCGACAGGGTCCTCTATGGCTACACCTTC. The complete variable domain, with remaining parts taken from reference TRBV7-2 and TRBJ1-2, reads GAGVSQSPSNKVTEKGKDVELRCDPISGHTALYWYRQSLGQGLEFLIYFQGNSAPDKSGLPSDRFSAERTGGSVSTLTIQRTQQEDSAVYLCASSFDRVLYGYTFGSGTRLTVV.

The CDR3 DNA reads as TGTGCCAGCAGCTCGGACAGGGGCGCGGGTGGCTACACCTTC. Amino acids: CASSSDRGAGGYTF. V usage is TRBV7-8 and J usage is TRBJ1-2; TRBD1 aligns across 9 bases. The CDR3 length is 14 residues. Trimming took 4 bases from V and 7 from J; bases not matched to a gene: 7. Germline V gives CDR1 SGHVS, CDR2 FQNEAQ.

CDR3 nucleotides: TGTGCCAGCAGCTTCGCTCACCAAGAGACCCAGTACTTC. Protein: CASSFAHQETQYF. V is TRBV7-7 and J is TRBJ2-5; D remains unclear. CDR1 is SSHAT, CDR2 FNYEAQ, per germline (reference sequence). Trimming pared 3 bases from V and 0 bases from J, leaving 5 bases between. This CDR3 contains 13 residues.

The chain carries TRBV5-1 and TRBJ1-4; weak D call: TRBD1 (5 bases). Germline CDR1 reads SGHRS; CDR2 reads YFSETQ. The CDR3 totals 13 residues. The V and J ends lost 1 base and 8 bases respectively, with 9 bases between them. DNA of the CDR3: TGCGCCAGCAGCTTGTTTGGGACCGAAAAACTGTTTTTT. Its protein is CASSLFGTEKLFF.

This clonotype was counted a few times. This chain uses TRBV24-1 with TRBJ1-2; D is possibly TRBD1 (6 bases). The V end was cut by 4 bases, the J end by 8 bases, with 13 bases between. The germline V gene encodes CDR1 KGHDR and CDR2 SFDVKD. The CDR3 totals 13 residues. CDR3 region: CATSEDTGWGYTF. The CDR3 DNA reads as TGTGCCACCAGTGAGGATACAGGGTGGGGCTACACCTTC.

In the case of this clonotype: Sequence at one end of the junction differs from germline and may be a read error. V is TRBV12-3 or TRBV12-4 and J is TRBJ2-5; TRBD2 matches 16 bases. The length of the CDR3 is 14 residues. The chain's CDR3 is CASSHSPGTSGGAF. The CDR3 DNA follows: TGTGCCAGCAGCCACAGTCCCGGGACTAGCGGGGGGGCCTTC.

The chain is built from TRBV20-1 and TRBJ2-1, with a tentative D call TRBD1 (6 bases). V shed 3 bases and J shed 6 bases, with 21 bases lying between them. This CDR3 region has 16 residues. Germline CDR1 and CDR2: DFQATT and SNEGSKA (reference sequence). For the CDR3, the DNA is TGCAGTGCTAGCGCCTACGCGTTGGCAGGGGTCAATGAGCAGTTCTTC. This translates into CSASAYALAGVNEQFF.

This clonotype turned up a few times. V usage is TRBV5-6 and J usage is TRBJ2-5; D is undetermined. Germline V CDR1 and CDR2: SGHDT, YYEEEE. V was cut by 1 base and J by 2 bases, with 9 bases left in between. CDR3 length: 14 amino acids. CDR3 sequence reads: CASSLIIVQETQYF. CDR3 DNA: TGTGCCAGCAGCTTGATTATTGTTCAAGAGACCCAGTACTTC.

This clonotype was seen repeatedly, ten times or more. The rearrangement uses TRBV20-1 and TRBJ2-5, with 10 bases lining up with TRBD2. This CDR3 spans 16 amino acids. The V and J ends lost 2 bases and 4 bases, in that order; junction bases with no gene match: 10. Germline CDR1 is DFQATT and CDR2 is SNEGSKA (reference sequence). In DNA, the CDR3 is TGCAGTGCTAGAAACCTAGCGGGAGTTCGTCTAGAGACCCAGTACTTC. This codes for CSARNLAGVRLETQYF.

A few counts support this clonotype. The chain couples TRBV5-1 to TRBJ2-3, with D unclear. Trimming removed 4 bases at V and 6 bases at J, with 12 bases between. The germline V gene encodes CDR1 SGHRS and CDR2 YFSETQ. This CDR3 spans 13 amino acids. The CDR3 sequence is CASSVGPMDTQYF. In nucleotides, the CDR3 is TGCGCCAGCAGCGTAGGCCCCATGGATACGCAGTATTTT. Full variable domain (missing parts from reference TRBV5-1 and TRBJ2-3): KAGVTQTPRYLIKTRGQQVTLSCSPISGHRSVSWYQQTPGQGLQFLFEYFSETQRNKGNFPGRFSGRQFSNSRSEMNVSTLELGDSALYLCASSVGPMDTQYFGPGTRLTVL.

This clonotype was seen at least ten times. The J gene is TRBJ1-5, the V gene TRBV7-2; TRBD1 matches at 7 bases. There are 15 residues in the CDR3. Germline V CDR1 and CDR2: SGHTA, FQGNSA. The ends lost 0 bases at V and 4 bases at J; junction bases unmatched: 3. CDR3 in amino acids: CASSLAGGGNQPQHF. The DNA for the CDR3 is TGTGCCAGCAGCTTAGCAGGGGGCGGTAATCAGCCCCAGCATTTT.

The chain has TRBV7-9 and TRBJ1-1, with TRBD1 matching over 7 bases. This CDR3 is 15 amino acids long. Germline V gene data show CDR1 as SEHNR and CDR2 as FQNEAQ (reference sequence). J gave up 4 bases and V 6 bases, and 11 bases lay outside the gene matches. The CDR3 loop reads CASRNIRGVGTEAFF. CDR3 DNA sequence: TGTGCCAGCAGGAATATCAGGGGGGTAGGCACTGAAGCTTTCTTT.